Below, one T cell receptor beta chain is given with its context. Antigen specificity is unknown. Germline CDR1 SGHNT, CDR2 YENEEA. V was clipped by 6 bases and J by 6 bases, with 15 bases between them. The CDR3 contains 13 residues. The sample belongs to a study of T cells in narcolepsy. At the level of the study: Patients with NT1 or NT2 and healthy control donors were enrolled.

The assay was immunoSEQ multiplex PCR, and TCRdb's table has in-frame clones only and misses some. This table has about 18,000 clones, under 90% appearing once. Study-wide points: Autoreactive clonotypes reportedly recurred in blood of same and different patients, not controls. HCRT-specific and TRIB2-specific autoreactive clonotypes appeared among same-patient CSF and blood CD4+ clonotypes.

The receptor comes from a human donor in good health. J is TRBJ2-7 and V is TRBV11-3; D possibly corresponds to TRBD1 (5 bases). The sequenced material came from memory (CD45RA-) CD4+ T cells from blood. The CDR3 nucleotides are TGTGCCAGCAGACCTTTAACAGGCTCCGAGCAGTACTTC. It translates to CASRPLTGSEQYF.